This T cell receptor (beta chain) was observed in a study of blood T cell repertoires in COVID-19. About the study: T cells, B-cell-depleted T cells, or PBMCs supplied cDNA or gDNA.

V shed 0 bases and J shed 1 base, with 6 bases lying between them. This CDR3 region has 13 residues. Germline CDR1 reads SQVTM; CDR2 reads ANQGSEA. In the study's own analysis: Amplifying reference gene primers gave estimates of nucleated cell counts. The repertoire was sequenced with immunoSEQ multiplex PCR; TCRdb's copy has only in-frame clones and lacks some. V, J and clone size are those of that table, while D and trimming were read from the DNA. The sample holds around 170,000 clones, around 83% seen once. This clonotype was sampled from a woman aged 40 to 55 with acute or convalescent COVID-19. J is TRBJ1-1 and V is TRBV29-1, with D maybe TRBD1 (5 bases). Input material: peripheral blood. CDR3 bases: TGCAGCGTTGAAGACCAGGGGAACACTGAAGCTTTCTTT. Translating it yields CSVEDQGNTEAFF.